Described below is a single T cell receptor beta chain sequence and its context. Its recognized antigen is unknown. No base quality information exists; no much larger clone differs at one position. Taken with the paper, the label for time point translates to: cycle 2 day 1 (C2D1) of nivolumab. Relapse after autologous stem cell transplantation had occurred in all trial patients, and cohorts A, B and C were distinguished by prior brentuximab vedotin exposure. The trial cohort comprised more than 55 patients with relapsed/refractory classical Hodgkin lymphoma whose best overall responses were complete response, partial response or progressive disease. Trial patients were treated with single-agent nivolumab in the multi-cohort phase II CheckMate 205 trial. An independent review committee assessed best overall response by applying the 2007 International Working Group response criteria. PBMCs from the trial were collected at three points: immediately before nivolumab initiation (C1D1), and during therapy at cycle 2 day 1 and cycle 4 day 1. Peripheral blood was collected in 8 mL Vacutainer Cell Preparation Tubes, from which PBMCs were isolated by centrifugation and then cryopreserved.

The data were obtained in a study of PD-1 blockade in classical Hodgkin lymphoma (dated by TCRdb to the early 2020s). About the study as a whole: Nivolumab dosing was 3 mg/kg intravenously every 2 weeks, continuing until either disease progression or unacceptable toxicity. The study used CyTOF and TCR beta sequencing to define a peripheral blood immune signature of response to PD-1 blockade in classical Hodgkin lymphoma.

Genomic DNA was isolated using the Qiagen DNeasy kit from unsorted PBMCs as well as from negatively selected CD4+ and CD8+ fractions. TCR beta CDR3 regions were subjected to amplification by immunoSEQ multiplex PCR with primers that anneal to V and J segments. A synthetic immune receptor repertoire was used to minimize amplification bias, and remaining bias was computationally removed after sequencing. The study's processing was this. Repertoire diversity was quantified as the Shannon entropy index using custom Python scripts. Unsorted, CD4+ and CD8+ repertoires were analyzed separately, except for combined analyses in which CD4+ and CD8+ sequences were merged in silico. Clonal expansion was defined as at least a 2-fold frequency increase after treatment relative to C1D1, with a pseudocount of 0.5 for undetected baseline clones. Singleton clones were defined as clones with 0 or 1 copy at C1D1, and non-singleton clones were defined as clones with 2 or more copies. By matching protein sequences in sorted samples from the same patient, clones expanded in unsorted samples were annotated as CD4+, CD8+ or unknown. Wilcoxon tests on paired samples were used to test diversity changes from C1D1 to C4D1. TCRdb provides this immuneACCESS table in a form limited to in-frame rearrangements. Some clones are lacking; in checked studies, under half of them reflect an unresolved V gene, and why the rest are absent is not known. The V and J calls and clone size are taken from that table; D and trimming were inferred from the DNA. The sample profile shows more than 140,000 clones; nearly 80% of them were found once. The biggest ten clones account for 7% to 9.5% of the sample.

Trimming leaves V shorter by 4 bases and J shorter by 7 bases, with the junction holding 3 bases beyond the gene matches. The germline V gene supplies CDR1 SGHRS and CDR2 YFSETQ. Its CDR3 holds 13 amino acids, cysteine through phenylalanine. Here the CDR3 DNA is all that survives: 39 bases in frame from base 1. On the study overall, not on this receptor specifically: Trial patients achieving complete response had baseline diversity similar to newly diagnosed patients, whereas partial responders and progressors had significantly lower diversity. The study was limited to a single clinical trial cohort, and causes of repertoire differences, possibly disease activity or prior therapy, remained undefined. By C4D1, a significant rise was seen in CD4+ TCR diversity but not in CD8+ TCR diversity (p=0.0027 vs p=0.16), and the rise was most apparent among complete responders (p=0.02). Patients starting nivolumab less than 1 year after ASCT had lower diversity and were excluded from later analyses to avoid confounding by immune reconstitution. Baseline TCR diversity was reported to be lower in newly diagnosed patients than in healthy donors, and even lower in relapsed/refractory patients.

Here the sequenced sample was peripheral blood mononuclear cells (PBMCs), taken before the second cycle of nivolumab. This TCR derives from a human donor with classical Hodgkin lymphoma. The chain was built from TRBV5-1 and TRBJ2-1, and 9 bases in between align with TRBD1. The CDR3 region reads CASSTGQGNEQFF. The DNA sequence is given as TGCGCCAGCAGCACGGGACAGGGTAATGAGCAGTTCTTC.